This TCR beta chain was sequenced during a study of blood T cell repertoires in COVID-19. The wider study: From T cells, B-cell-depleted T cells, or PBMCs came the material, which was cDNA or gDNA.

In terms of age and location, participants ranged from roughly 18 to 90 years and lived in roughly 22 US areas. Methods used by the authors: Estimated nucleated cell counts came from reference gene primer amplification. Sequencing was performed with immunoSEQ multiplex PCR; in TCRdb, only in-frame clones are kept and a portion is missing. From that table come the V and J calls and clone size; the DNA was used to work out D and trimming. The table records a few hundred thousand clones, 87% of them present only once. V lost 6 bases and J lost 4; bases outside the gene matches: 5. The CDR3 sequence is 14 residues long. Germline values: CDR1 MDHEN, CDR2 SYDVKM.

Sequencing was done on a sample of PBMCs or T cells enriched from blood (not recorded which). This TCR came from a woman in her thirties who had recovered from COVID-19. The chain carries TRBV28 and TRBJ1-4, with 7 positions matching TRBD1. In DNA, the CDR3 is TGTGCCAGCAGCCTGGGACAGATTAATGAAAAACTGTTTTTT. Amino acids: CASSLGQINEKLFF.